Each of the 15 T cell receptor beta chains below was sequenced from the same sample in a study of blood T cells in healthy people across ages. A second PCR of roughly 7 to 11 cycles used a sample-barcoded 5' primer and a J-beta primer mix. TCRdb re-analysed the 5' RACE reads in MiXCR, keeping a single row per CDR3 protein. The table has fewer than 2 million distinct CDR3 sequences, 30% to 40% seen once; the top ten hold 23%. The sequenced material came from blood. Receptor source: a human donor in good health.

This clonotype has just a few counts. The CDR3 here is CASSLLRREFGYGYTF. The CDR3 nucleotides read TGTGCCAGCAGTTTGCTCCGGAGGGAGTTTGGGTATGGCTACACCTTC. The rearrangement links TRBV28 to TRBJ1-2; unclear D gene. The length of the CDR3 is 16 residues. The V and J ends lost 3 bases and 5 bases respectively, with 19 bases between them. Germline lookup yields CDR1 MDHEN and CDR2 SYDVKM.

This chain uses TRBV7-2 with TRBJ1-2; possibly TRBD1 for D (5 bases). The CDR3 has 14 amino acids. The germline CDR1 and CDR2 sequences are SGHTA and FQGNSA. Trimming took off 2 bases at V and 5 bases at J, with 12 bases between the two ends. CDR3 amino acids: CASSLLLGGYGYTF. CDR3 coding DNA: TGTGCCAGCAGCTTATTGTTGGGGGGGTATGGCTACACCTTC.

The chain recombines TRBV11-2 with TRBJ2-1; weak D call: TRBD1 (5 bases). V dropped 4 bases and J dropped 11 bases, with 12 bases sitting between them. CDR1 SGHAT and CDR2 FQNNGV come from the germline V gene. The CDR3 runs to 12 residues. The CDR3 DNA reads TGTGCCAGCAGCTCCAGGGTGGGGAAGCAGTTCTTC. Encoded protein: CASSSRVGKQFF.

This chain connects TRBV5-6 to TRBJ2-5; either TRBD1 or TRBD2 may supply D (5 bases each). The germline CDR1 and CDR2 sequences are SGHDT and YYEEEE. This CDR3 has 15 amino acids. V was trimmed by 1 base and J by 0 bases, leaving 10 bases between them. CDR3 region: CASSLFSGHQETQYF. The CDR3, as DNA: TGTGCCAGCAGCTTGTTTTCGGGGCACCAAGAGACCCAGTACTTC.

This clonotype was counted between two and nine times. The chain links TRBV10-3 to TRBJ2-6; either TRBD1 or TRBD2 may supply D (5 bases each). Trimming pared 3 bases from V and 0 bases from J, leaving 9 bases between. The germline V gene has CDR1 ENHRY and CDR2 SYGVKD. The CDR3 extends over 16 amino acids. Written as DNA, the CDR3 is TGTGCCATCAGTGATGATGGGGGCTCTGGGGCCAACGTCCTGACTTTC. Translating it yields CAISDDGGSGANVLTF.

This clonotype was observed a handful of times. The chain uses TRBV28 and TRBJ2-7, with D possibly TRBD1 on 6 matching bases. CDR3 length equals 16 residues. Between the trimmed V and J ends, which lost 6 bases and 3 bases, there was a span of 21 bases. In germline, CDR1 is MDHEN, CDR2 SYDVKM. In nucleotides, the CDR3 is TGTGCCAGCAGCCCCGCCCAGGGCCGGGACATCTACGAGCAGTACTTC. This translates into CASSPAQGRDIYEQYF.

The CDR3 sequence: CASSSSGGAGSEQFF. In nucleotides, the CDR3 is TGTGCCAGCAGCTCAAGCGGGGGGGCCGGTAGTGAGCAGTTCTTC. The rearrangement uses TRBV11-3 and TRBJ2-1; 10 bases map to TRBD2. The CDR3 contains 15 residues. The ends lost 4 bases at V and 9 bases at J; junction bases unmatched: 9. Germline values: CDR1 SGHNT, CDR2 YENEEA.

This clonotype was seen more than once but under ten times. V gene TRBV7-2 combines with J gene TRBJ1-2; 11 bases line up with TRBD1. The V and J ends lost 5 bases and 8 bases, in that order; junction bases with no gene match: 10. The germline V gene encodes CDR1 SGHTA and CDR2 FQGNSA. The CDR3 is 15 residues long. CDR3 in amino acids: CASSQDPGTGGGYTF. CDR3 sequence (DNA): TGTGCCAGCAGCCAAGATCCCGGGACAGGGGGAGGCTACACCTTC.

V gene TRBV9 combines with J gene TRBJ2-5, with a tentative D call TRBD2 (6 bases). Trimming pared 4 bases from V and 5 bases from J, leaving 18 bases between. Germline CDR1 is SGDLS and CDR2 is YYNGEE. The CDR3 runs 15 residues. The CDR3 bases are TGTGCCAGCAGCTCAGATGTCGGGAGCGGGGAGACCCAGTACTTC. This translates into CASSSDVGSGETQYF.

The chain uses TRBV11-2 and TRBJ2-5; TRBD2 agrees at 11 bases. Germline values: CDR1 SGHAT, CDR2 FQNNGV. The CDR3 spans 15 residues. V was clipped by 7 bases and J by 2 bases; unmatched bases: 6. The CDR3 DNA sequence: TGTGCCAGCAATGGGGGACTAGCGGTACAAGAGACCCAGTACTTC. Residues: CASNGGLAVQETQYF.

There are a few counts of this clonotype. The chain couples TRBV3-1 to TRBJ1-2; no clear D. Germline V gene data show CDR1 as LGHDT and CDR2 as YNNKEL (reference sequence). V was clipped by 2 bases and J by 0 bases, with 7 bases between them. The CDR3 runs 14 residues. The CDR3: CASSQLSSNYGYTF. CDR3 coding DNA: TGTGCCAGCAGCCAATTAAGCTCTAACTATGGCTACACCTTC.

Only a few counts were recorded for this clonotype. The J gene is TRBJ2-5, the V gene TRBV7-2; 9 nucleotides line up with TRBD2. With V trimmed by 5 bases and J by 1 base, 11 bases remained unmatched. The germline CDR1 and CDR2 sequences are SGHTA and FQGNSA. This CDR3 has 17 residues. The CDR3 protein is CASSVRLAAASQETQYF. The DNA for the CDR3 is TGTGCCAGCAGCGTACGACTAGCGGCTGCTAGCCAAGAGACCCAGTACTTC.

A note on this clonotype: At one end the junction does not follow the germline gene, possibly because of a read error. The V call is TRBV28, the J call TRBJ2-5; possibly TRBD1 or TRBD2 for D (5 bases each). This CDR3 comprises 14 residues. The germline gives CDR1 MDHEN, CDR2 SYDVKM. The CDR3: CTSSLQDYQETQYF. The CDR3 DNA follows: TGTACCAGCAGCCTACAGGACTACCAAGAGACCCAGTACTTC.

V is TRBV10-3 and J is TRBJ1-2; 8 bases agree with TRBD1. Trimming cost V 4 bases and J 6 bases; bases outside gene matches: 7. CDR3 length equals 14 residues. CDR1 is ENHRY, CDR2 SYGVKD, per germline. The CDR3: CAISGGQAPNGYTF. Here the CDR3 DNA reads TGTGCCATCAGTGGGGGACAGGCTCCAAATGGCTACACCTTC.

For this clonotype: Since a much larger clone is just one base distant, this may be a read error. Likely a read error: the CDR3 ends without its conserved phenylalanine or tryptophan. V is TRBV7-3 and J is TRBJ2-5; 8 positions agree with TRBD1. Unmatched junction bases numbered 4, after V lost 5 bases and J lost 5 bases. This CDR3 comprises 13 residues. CDR1 is SGHTA and CDR2 is FQGTGA in the germline V gene. The CDR3 loop is CASSTRTGETQYC. The CDR3 coding sequence is TGTGCCAGCAGCACCCGGACAGGGGAGACCCAGTACTGC.